This TCR beta chain was sequenced for a study of neurological immune-mediated disorders. There are many counts of this clonotype. Its antigen is undetermined. Findings of the study overall: None of the CDR3 amino acid sequences of expanded clones were shared across subjects, and this suggested private repertoires in all groups.

Trimming took off 3 bases at V and 4 bases at J, with 3 bases between the two ends. The CDR3 is 12 residues long. CDR1 is SSHAT, CDR2 FNYEAQ, per germline (reference sequence). Regarding time point: longitudinal time-point 3. The cDNA came from 5'RACE, which used 10-nucleotide random UMIs. One entry per CDR3 protein, called by TCRdb with MiXCR from the 5' RACE reads. In the table there are tens of thousands of distinct CDR3 sequences, about 13% of which are singletons. This receptor was identified in a man aged 30-40 years in good health. J is TRBJ2-2 and V is TRBV7-7, with unresolved D. Sequenced sample: PBMCs. CDR3 coding DNA: TGTGCCAGCAGCTTTGGCACCGGGGAGCTGTTTTTT. This codes for CASSFGTGELFF.